This record covers a single TCR beta chain. Its cognate antigen is unknown. Germline loops: CDR1 SEHNR, CDR2 FQNEAQ (reference sequence). J was trimmed by 3 bases and V by 5 bases; bases with no gene match: 4. CDR3 size: 14 residues. Reverse transcribing all isolated RNA meant expressed TCRB transcripts were sequenced. Reads from naive, central memory and regulatory T cell samples averaged roughly 3.6 million. Generated by immunoSEQ multiplex PCR, the TCRdb table keeps only in-frame clones and is missing some. The sample yields roughly 300,000 clones, over 7% seen once. These data are taken from a study of beta chain features in type 1 diabetes. Findings of the study overall: Small HLA sub-analyses could not settle whether HLA shapes TCRB rearrangement. Type 1 diabetes patients had moderately but significantly shorter TCRB CDR3s in all four CD4+ subsets.

The sample consisted of central memory CD4+ T cells from blood. The V gene is TRBV7-9, the J gene TRBJ1-1; 9 bases are shared with TRBD1. This TCR was sampled from a man younger than 45 with type 1 diabetes. Here the CDR3 DNA reads TGTGCCAGCAGCGTGGACAGGGGTTACACTGAAGCTTTCTTT. As protein: CASSVDRGYTEAFF. Complete variable domain (other parts from reference TRBV7-9 and TRBJ1-1): DTGVSQNPRHKITKRGQNVTFRCDPISEHNRLYWYRQTLGQGPEFLTYFQNEAQLEKSRLLSDRFSAERPKGSFSTLEIQRTEQGDSAMYLCASSVDRGYTEAFFGQGTRLTVV.